These 22 T cell receptor beta chains were all obtained from the same sample, sequenced in a study of cytomegalovirus exposure and HLA in healthy donors. The table came from immunoSEQ multiplex PCR; TCRdb's copy has only in-frame clones and leaves some out. The repertoire holds 150,000 to 200,000 clones, with about 87% as singletons. Sequencing used PBMCs. The receptor source for this set is a woman aged 25-40 years in good health and CMV-seronegative.

The rearrangement uses TRBV29-1 and TRBJ1-2; D is ambiguous. The germline gives CDR1 SQVTM, CDR2 ANQGSEA. The CDR3 loop spans 12 amino acids. V shed 6 bases and J shed 6 bases, with 14 bases lying between them. CDR3 nucleotide sequence: TGCAGCGTCCTGGGCCTCGACAATGGCTACACCTTC. Translated, it gives CSVLGLDNGYTF. Complete variable domain (other parts from reference TRBV29-1 and TRBJ1-2): SAVISQKPSRDICQRGTSLTIQCQVDSQVTMMFWYRQQPGQSLTLIATANQGSEATYESGFVIDKFPISRPNLTFSTLTVSNMSPEDSSIYLCSVLGLDNGYTFGSGTRLTVV.

This chain uses TRBV6-5 with TRBJ1-1; 10 positions agree with TRBD1. V trimming: 6 bases; J trimming: 4 bases; junction bases outside the gene matches: 8. The CDR3 contains 15 residues. Germline V gene sequence: CDR1 MNHEY, CDR2 SVGAGI. CDR3 protein: CASSTPGQGRTEAFF. The CDR3 DNA sequence: TGTGCCAGCAGCACACCGGGACAGGGGCGCACTGAAGCTTTCTTT.

This rearrangement joins TRBV7-6 to TRBJ1-6; 7 bases match TRBD1. The J segment lost 8 bases and the V segment lost 5 bases, leaving 0 bases of the junction unmatched. The CDR3 sequence is 12 residues long. CDR1 and CDR2 from the germline V gene are SGHVS and FNYEAQ. This CDR3 reads CASSTGDSPLHF. The CDR3 DNA is TGTGCCAGCAGCACAGGGGATTCACCCCTCCACTTT.

The chain combines TRBV2 with TRBJ1-2; D may be TRBD1 (5 bases). The CDR3 is made up of 14 amino acids. Germline V lookup: CDR1 SNHLY, CDR2 FYNNEI. Trimming pared 8 bases from V and 5 bases from J, leaving 18 bases between. Here the CDR3 DNA reads TGTGCCAGCGCCAGGGAGGATGGGGCATATGGCTACACCTTC. It specifies CASAREDGAYGYTF.

This chain uses TRBV5-1 with TRBJ1-1, with TRBD1 matching over 7 bases. Germline V gene lookup returns CDR1 SGHRS and CDR2 YFSETQ. CDR3 size: 14 residues. V was clipped by 4 bases and J by 1 base; unmatched bases: 4. The chain's CDR3 is CASSGRTGNTEAFF. The CDR3 DNA reads as TGCGCCAGCAGCGGGCGGACAGGGAACACTGAAGCTTTCTTT. The variable domain in full, completed from reference TRBV5-1 and TRBJ1-1, reads KAGVTQTPRYLIKTRGQQVTLSCSPISGHRSVSWYQQTPGQGLQFLFEYFSETQRNKGNFPGRFSGRQFSNSRSEMNVSTLELGDSALYLCASSGRTGNTEAFFGQGTRLTVV.

This clone appeared a single time. V gene TRBV5-4 combines with J gene TRBJ2-7; possibly TRBD1 for D (6 bases). V shed 4 bases and J shed 4 bases, with 12 bases lying between them. The CDR3 loop spans 13 amino acids. The V gene's germline CDR1 is SGHNT and CDR2 YYREEE (reference sequence). CDR3 residues: CASSEQGSYEQYF. DNA for the CDR3: TGTGCCAGCAGCGAACAGGGTTCTTACGAGCAGTACTTC.

This chain joins TRBV27 and TRBJ2-3; TRBD2 matches at 10 bases. Germline CDR1 is MNHEY and CDR2 is SMNVEV (reference sequence). The CDR3 is made up of 16 amino acids. After removal of 6 bases from V and 2 bases from J, the junction contained 8 bases not matched to a gene. The CDR3: CASRSLAGGPTDTQYF. CDR3 bases: TGTGCCAGCAGAAGCTTAGCGGGGGGCCCCACAGATACGCAGTATTTT.

This rearrangement joins TRBV2 to TRBJ1-1, with 10 nucleotides matching TRBD1. Per germline, CDR1 SNHLY and CDR2 FYNNEI. V shed 4 bases and J 8 bases; nucleotides not matched to a gene: 4. The CDR3 has 13 residues. The chain's CDR3 is CASSAGQGIEAFF. CDR3 nucleotides: TGTGCCAGCAGTGCGGGACAGGGGATCGAAGCTTTCTTT. Full variable domain (outside the CDR3, taken from reference TRBV2 and TRBJ1-1): EPEVTQTPSHQVTQMGQEVILRCVPISNHLYFYWYRQILGQKVEFLVSFYNNEISEKSEIFDDQFSVERPDGSNFTLKIRSTKLEDSAMYFCASSAGQGIEAFFGQGTRLTVV.

The chain is built from TRBV2 and TRBJ1-4; D is perhaps TRBD1 (6 bases). The CDR3 sequence is 16 residues long. V lost 3 bases, J lost 1 base, and 12 bases lay in between. In germline, CDR1 is SNHLY, CDR2 FYNNEI. The DNA for the CDR3 is TGTGCCAGCAGTGATTTGGCAGGGGAAACTAATGAAAAACTGTTTTTT. Translating it yields CASSDLAGETNEKLFF.

V is TRBV7-9 and J is TRBJ2-3; weak D call: TRBD1 (5 bases). Germline values: CDR1 SEHNR, CDR2 FQNEAQ (reference sequence). Trimming removed 0 bases from V and 1 base from J, with 14 bases in between. This CDR3 spans 17 amino acids. The CDR3 here is CASSLAGQGLGTDTQYF. The CDR3 DNA is TGTGCCAGCAGCTTAGCGGGTCAGGGCCTAGGCACAGATACGCAGTATTTT.

The rearrangement uses TRBV4-1 and TRBJ1-1; 8 nucleotides match TRBD1. In germline, CDR1 is MGHRA, CDR2 YSYEKL. The J segment lost 4 bases and the V segment lost 4 bases, leaving 17 bases of the junction unmatched. This CDR3 spans 18 amino acids. CDR3 in amino acids: CASSRPTGVDGDSTEAFF. The CDR3 region has the DNA TGCGCCAGCAGCCGCCCGACAGGGGTAGACGGCGATAGCACTGAAGCTTTCTTT.

This chain links TRBV5-6 with TRBJ2-3, with D maybe TRBD1 (6 bases). The CDR3 length is 12 residues. V lost 4 bases and J lost 5, with 8 bases in between. CDR1 is SGHDT and CDR2 is YYEEEE in the germline V gene. This CDR3 reads CASSKGEDTQYF. CDR3 sequence (DNA): TGTGCCAGCAGCAAGGGGGAAGATACGCAGTATTTT.

This clone is a singleton in its sample. This chain links TRBV27 with TRBJ1-1; tentatively, D is TRBD1 (5 bases). This CDR3 spans 14 amino acids. CDR1 is MNHEY and CDR2 is SMNVEV in the germline V gene (reference sequence). V gave up 2 bases and J gave up 0 bases, with 7 bases separating them. The CDR3 DNA reads TGTGCCAGCAGTTTACAAGGGGTGAACACTGAAGCTTTCTTT. Residues: CASSLQGVNTEAFF.

V usage is TRBV2 and J usage is TRBJ2-1; maybe TRBD2 (5 bases). This CDR3 comprises 12 residues. Germline lookup yields CDR1 SNHLY and CDR2 FYNNEI. CDR3 sequence: CATFGEYNEQFF. The CDR3 DNA is TGTGCGACTTTTGGGGAGTACAATGAGCAGTTCTTC. Using reference TRBV2 and TRBJ2-1 for the parts outside the CDR3, the full variable domain is EPEVTQTPSHQVTQMGQEVILRCVPISNHLYFYWYRQILGQKVEFLVSFYNNEISEKSEIFDDQFSVERPDGSNFTLKIRSTKLEDSAMYFCATFGEYNEQFFGPGTRLTVL.

The chain employs TRBV19 and TRBJ2-3; D unresolved. V dropped 2 bases and J dropped 5 bases, with 8 bases sitting between them. Germline lookup yields CDR1 LNHDA and CDR2 SQIVND (reference sequence). The CDR3 spans 13 residues. The CDR3 DNA reads as TGTGCCAGTAGTATACTCTCCGGAGATACGCAGTATTTT. It specifies CASSILSGDTQYF.

The rearrangement joins TRBV2 to TRBJ1-1, with 8 bases fitting TRBD1. After removal of 6 bases from V and 7 bases from J, the junction contained 4 bases not matched to a gene. Per the germline V gene, CDR1 is SNHLY and CDR2 is FYNNEI. The CDR3 runs to 12 residues. CDR3 nucleotide sequence: TGTGCCAGCAGACTAGGACAGGGTGAAGCTTTCTTT. As protein: CASRLGQGEAFF. The whole variable domain, remainder taken from reference TRBV2 and TRBJ1-1, is EPEVTQTPSHQVTQMGQEVILRCVPISNHLYFYWYRQILGQKVEFLVSFYNNEISEKSEIFDDQFSVERPDGSNFTLKIRSTKLEDSAMYFCASRLGQGEAFFGQGTRLTVV.

The CDR3 region is CASVNPRTRTSSYEQYF. The DNA of the CDR3 is TGTGCCAGTGTAAACCCCCGGACTAGGACGAGCTCCTACGAGCAGTACTTC. The genes are TRBV19 and TRBJ2-7; 7 bases are shared with TRBD2. Germline assignment: CDR1 LNHDA and CDR2 SQIVND (reference sequence). This CDR3 has 17 residues. Losses at the gene ends were 8 bases for V and 0 bases for J; bases not matched to a gene: 16.

The chain joins TRBV19 to TRBJ1-1; no definite D call. This CDR3 is 13 amino acids long. Germline lookup yields CDR1 LNHDA and CDR2 SQIVND (reference sequence). Between the trimmed V and J ends, which lost 5 bases and 0 bases, there was a span of 7 bases. The CDR3 protein is CASSHSLNTEAFF. CDR3 sequence (DNA): TGTGCCAGTAGTCATTCCCTGAACACTGAAGCTTTCTTT.

The chain couples TRBV6-6 to TRBJ2-7, with a possible D match to TRBD1 (6 bases). The CDR3 length is 14 residues. V was cut by 6 bases and J by 5 bases, with 17 bases left in between. Germline lookup yields CDR1 MNHNY and CDR2 SVGAGI (reference sequence). The CDR3 sequence: CASRSTGTTHEQYF. The CDR3 DNA reads TGTGCCAGCAGGAGTACCGGGACAACTCACGAGCAGTACTTC.

In nucleotides, the CDR3 is TGCGCCAGCAGCCAAGATTCGATAACGGGGGGGTCGGATGAGCAGTTCTTC. Translation gives CASSQDSITGGSDEQFF. This chain connects TRBV4-3 to TRBJ2-1, with 8 bases lining up with TRBD2. This CDR3 is built from 17 residues. V was clipped by 0 bases and J by 8 bases; unmatched bases: 12. Germline lookup yields CDR1 LGHNA and CDR2 YSLEER.

V and J are TRBV18 and TRBJ1-1, with D hard to call. The V gene's germline CDR1 is KGHSH and CDR2 LQKENI. This CDR3 is 13 amino acids long. The ends were cut back, 2 bases at V and 2 bases at J, with 6 bases in the middle. As DNA, the CDR3 is TGTGCCAGCTCACCAGGGCCTAACACTGAAGCTTTCTTT. It is translated as CASSPGPNTEAFF.

The chain employs TRBV15 and TRBJ2-5; weak D call: TRBD2 (6 bases). V was shortened by 5 bases and J by 5 bases, with 18 bases between the two germline ends. Germline loops: CDR1 LNHNV, CDR2 YYDKDF (reference sequence). CDR3 size: 15 residues. In DNA, the CDR3 is TGTGCCACCAGCCAAGTCATTCTCGCGGGGGAGACCCAGTACTTC. It encodes CATSQVILAGETQYF.